A single sample is the source of the 24 T cell receptor beta chains below, sequenced in a study of blood T cells in healthy people across ages. Alongside a J-beta primer mix, a sample-barcoded 5' primer served in a second PCR lasting 7 to 11 cycles. TCRdb reanalysed the 5' RACE reads using MiXCR and keeps one entry per CDR3 protein. This table has around 1,000,000 distinct CDR3 sequences, less than 25% appearing once. The same sample was also used in a study of T cells of mothers and their children.

Input material: blood. Receptor source: a girl aged 2 to 9 in good health.

V is TRBV3-1 and J is TRBJ2-7; TRBD1 might be the D (5 bases). Between the trimmed V and J ends, which lost 0 bases and 2 bases, there was a span of 11 bases. Germline values: CDR1 LGHDT, CDR2 YNNKEL (reference sequence). The CDR3 covers 15 residues. The CDR3 bases are TGTGCCAGCAGCCAAGAACCCCAGGGCGCCTACGAGCAGTACTTC. Translated: CASSQEPQGAYEQYF.

The V call is TRBV3-1, the J call TRBJ2-1; D gene unclear. The CDR3 runs 14 residues. The ends were cut back, 0 bases at V and 6 bases at J, with 9 bases in the middle. Germline-derived CDR1 and CDR2 are LGHDT and YNNKEL (reference sequence). The CDR3 bases are TGTGCCAGCAGCCAAGAGCTAGTGCGCAATGAGCAGTTCTTC. This sequence encodes CASSQELVRNEQFF.

The chain employs TRBV12-3 or TRBV12-4 and TRBJ2-5; tentatively, D is TRBD1 or TRBD2 (6 bases each). The length of the CDR3 is 14 residues. Deletions cut 4 bases from V and 3 bases from J, with 12 bases between. CDR3 residues: CASSSPGAEETQYF. CDR3 DNA sequence: TGTGCCAGCAGTTCCCCGGGGGCAGAAGAGACCCAGTACTTC.

In DNA, the CDR3 is TGTGCCATCAGTGAGTCGCCCGTCTGGGGTTCACCCCTCCACTTT. It is translated as CAISESPVWGSPLHF. The chain couples TRBV10-3 to TRBJ1-6; the D is unclear. CDR1 and CDR2 from the germline V gene are ENHRY and SYGVKD. CDR3 size: 15 residues. With 0 bases removed from V and 9 bases from J, the gap between germline ends came to 12 bases.

Details on this clonotype: An end of the junction differs from the germline gene, which may be a read error. The chain carries TRBV4-1 and TRBJ2-1; 8 bases map to TRBD2. Germline CDR1 and CDR2: MGHRA and YSYEKL. The CDR3 has 16 amino acids. As DNA, the CDR3 is TGCGCCAGCAGCCAGGTAGCGGGACCTAACTACAATGAGCAGTCCTTC. As protein: CASSQVAGPNYNEQSF.

This clonotype was seen only a few times. No DNA is shown, since the ends of the CDR3 on it are uncertain; the CDR3 is the one TCRdb lists. The chain links TRBV12-3 or TRBV12-4 to TRBJ2-1; the tabulated D call, TRBD2, remains unverified against the DNA. From its first to its last residue, the CDR3 has 16 amino acids. CDR3: CASSTSDYKRYNEQFF.

This clonotype showed up just a few times. This chain connects TRBV12-5 to TRBJ2-5; D gene uncertain. With the DNA end fitting TRBJ2-7 better, the J assignment may be wrong. Germline V CDR1 and CDR2: LGHNT, FRNRAP. The CDR3 is made up of 14 amino acids. The CDR3 here is CASGLADLGYEQYF. CDR3 DNA: TGTGCTAGTGGTTTGGCCGACTTAGGGTACGAGCAGTACTTC.

The CDR3 is CSARMAGGGSSYNEQFF. The CDR3 DNA follows: TGCAGTGCTCGCATGGCGGGGGGGGGCAGCTCCTACAATGAGCAGTTCTTC. The chain carries TRBV20-1 and TRBJ2-1; 9 nucleotides align to TRBD2. After removal of 5 bases from V and 0 bases from J, the junction contained 11 bases not matched to a gene. The CDR3 is made up of 17 amino acids. The germline CDR1 and CDR2 sequences are DFQATT and SNEGSKA (reference sequence).

This chain uses TRBV5-1 with TRBJ2-3; perhaps TRBD2 as D (5 bases). This CDR3 spans 15 amino acids. Trimming removed 0 bases from V and 1 base from J, with 9 bases in between. Germline V gene lookup returns CDR1 SGHRS and CDR2 YFSETQ. The CDR3 bases are TGCGCCAGCAGCTTGGAGCGGAAACGCACAGATACGCAGTATTTT. Residues: CASSLERKRTDTQYF.

This clonotype has a handful of counts. The J gene is TRBJ1-2, the V gene TRBV24-1; maybe TRBD1 (5 bases). Germline loops: CDR1 KGHDR, CDR2 SFDVKD. This CDR3 region has 13 residues. Trimming stripped 3 bases from V and 5 bases from J, with 9 bases between. Here the CDR3 DNA reads TGTGCCACCAGTGATCCCGCAGGGTATGGCTACACCTTC. Its protein is CATSDPAGYGYTF.

This clonotype was found many times. The rearrangement links TRBV7-9 to TRBJ2-5; D may match TRBD1 or TRBD2 (6 bases each). Germline V gene data show CDR1 as SEHNR and CDR2 as FQNEAQ (reference sequence). V was shortened by 4 bases and J by 4 bases, with 10 bases between the two germline ends. This CDR3 has 13 amino acids. The CDR3 reads CASSSPGAETQYF. The CDR3 DNA reads TGTGCCAGCAGCTCCCCGGGGGCAGAGACCCAGTACTTC. Filled out from reference TRBV7-9 and TRBJ2-5, the complete variable domain reads DTGVSQNPRHKITKRGQNVTFRCDPISEHNRLYWYRQTLGQGPEFLTYFQNEAQLEKSRLLSDRFSAERPKGSFSTLEIQRTEQGDSAMYLCASSSPGAETQYFGPGTRLLVL.

The table lists this clonotype with a count of one. The rearrangement uses TRBV29-1 and TRBJ2-1; 8 bases match TRBD1. CDR3 length: 14 amino acids. In germline, CDR1 is SQVTM, CDR2 ANQGSEA. V was clipped by 7 bases and J by 5 bases; unmatched bases: 10. The CDR3 sequence: CSAEGDRIDNEQFF. In nucleotides, the CDR3 is TGCAGCGCCGAGGGGGACAGGATTGACAATGAGCAGTTCTTC.

The CDR3 reads CSALGLAGNGGELFF. The CDR3 DNA is TGCAGCGCGCTGGGGCTAGCGGGAAATGGCGGGGAGCTGTTTTTT. This chain links TRBV29-1 with TRBJ2-2; 9 bases map to TRBD2. The V gene's germline CDR1 is SQVTM and CDR2 ANQGSEA. This CDR3 is 15 amino acids long. V dropped 7 bases and J dropped 7; count of bases not matched to a gene: 13.

This clonotype was seen a few times. V gene TRBV21-1 combines with J gene TRBJ2-5; the D call TRBD2 from the table was never checked on the DNA. TRBV21-1 is labeled a pseudogene. The length of the CDR3 is 18 residues. The CDR3: CASSKDPLAGEGPKEQYF. The CDR3 nucleotides are TGTGCTAGCAGCAAAGACCCTCTAGCGGGAGAGGGGCCGAAAGAGCAGTACTTC.

V is TRBV3-1 and J is TRBJ1-2, with a tentative D call TRBD1 (5 bases). The CDR3 runs to 15 residues. Trimming removed 4 bases at V and 6 bases at J, with 18 bases between. Germline V gene data show CDR1 as LGHDT and CDR2 as YNNKEL (reference sequence). The CDR3 nucleotides are TGTGCCAGCAGCCCCCCGTTCCGGGGGAAGGATGGCTACACCTTC. Translation gives CASSPPFRGKDGYTF.

The chain employs TRBV20-1 and TRBJ2-5, with 7 bases aligning to TRBD2. This CDR3 contains 13 residues. The germline CDR1 and CDR2 sequences are DFQATT and SNEGSKA (reference sequence). V dropped 5 bases and J dropped 2; count of bases not matched to a gene: 5. For the CDR3, the DNA is TGCAGTGCTCACGAAGCGGGGCAAGAGACCCAGTACTTC. This sequence encodes CSAHEAGQETQYF.

In its sample, this clonotype was seen a few times. Sequence at one end of the junction differs from germline and may be a read error. The J gene is TRBJ1-2, the V gene TRBV6-5; D is possibly TRBD1 (5 bases). In germline, CDR1 is MNHEY, CDR2 SVGAGI. CDR3 length: 16 amino acids. DNA of the CDR3: TGTGCCAGCGGCGGGGACTCTATCTCTCGGTGGGATGGCTGCACCTTC. As protein: CASGGDSISRWDGCTF.

There are a few counts of this clonotype. The rearrangement joins TRBV28 to TRBJ2-1; 7 nucleotides match TRBD1. V shed 6 bases, J shed 2 bases, and the junction held 4 bases outside the gene matches. This CDR3 has 14 amino acids. CDR1 and CDR2 (germline): MDHEN, SYDVKM. The CDR3 protein is CASSTTGTYNEQFF. As DNA, the CDR3 is TGTGCCAGCAGCACGACAGGGACCTACAATGAGCAGTTCTTC.

This clonotype was picked up a small number of times. A junction boundary mismatches the germline segment, possibly from a read error. The CDR3 sequence: CSVRDVSGTAFGYTF. The CDR3 DNA reads as TGCAGTGTTAGAGATGTATCCGGGACGGCCTTTGGCTACACCTTC. The chain couples TRBV20-1 to TRBJ1-2; weak D call: TRBD1 (5 bases). This CDR3 is 15 amino acids long. CDR1 is DFQATT, CDR2 SNEGSKA, per germline (reference sequence).

This chain joins TRBV29-1 and TRBJ2-1; D not certain. The CDR3 spans 14 residues. With 4 bases removed from V and 5 bases from J, the gap between germline ends came to 15 bases. Per germline, CDR1 SQVTM and CDR2 ANQGSEA. CDR3 protein: CSVAARLSDNEQFF. For the CDR3, the DNA is TGCAGCGTTGCTGCGCGATTAAGCGACAATGAGCAGTTCTTC.

This chain uses TRBV2 with TRBJ2-5; 12 bases are a match to TRBD2. After removal of 3 bases from V and 0 bases from J, the junction contained 2 bases not matched to a gene. Germline V gene lookup returns CDR1 SNHLY and CDR2 FYNNEI. This CDR3 is built from 16 residues. The CDR3 DNA is TGTGCCAGCAGTGAGACTAGCGGGGGCCACCAAGAGACCCAGTACTTC. As protein: CASSETSGGHQETQYF.

To note about this clonotype: One end of the junction is discordant with germline, which a read error may explain. The chain links TRBV7-7 to TRBJ2-1; 8 positions match TRBD1. CDR3 length: 13 amino acids. Germline CDR1 and CDR2: SSHAT and FNYEAQ (reference sequence). CDR3 DNA sequence: TGTGCTAGCAGCCCTCAGGGGGCAAGTGAGCAGTTCTTC. Its protein is CASSPQGASEQFF.

The chain recombines TRBV10-3 with TRBJ2-7, with D perhaps assigned TRBD1 or TRBD2 (6 bases each). Germline lookup yields CDR1 ENHRY and CDR2 SYGVKD. V was trimmed by 4 bases and J by 7 bases, leaving 11 bases between them. The CDR3 consists of 12 residues. CDR3 amino acids: CAISAGADEQYF. CDR3 bases: TGTGCCATCAGTGCGGGGGCGGATGAGCAGTACTTC.

This clonotype was observed a few times. The V call is TRBV12-3 or TRBV12-4, the J call TRBJ1-5; 8 nucleotides align to TRBD1. CDR3 length: 14 residues. V shed 4 bases, J shed 5 bases, and the junction held 4 bases outside the gene matches. CDR3 amino acids: CASSSRGQDQPQHF. The CDR3 coding sequence is TGTGCCAGCAGTTCCAGGGGGCAGGATCAGCCCCAGCATTTT.